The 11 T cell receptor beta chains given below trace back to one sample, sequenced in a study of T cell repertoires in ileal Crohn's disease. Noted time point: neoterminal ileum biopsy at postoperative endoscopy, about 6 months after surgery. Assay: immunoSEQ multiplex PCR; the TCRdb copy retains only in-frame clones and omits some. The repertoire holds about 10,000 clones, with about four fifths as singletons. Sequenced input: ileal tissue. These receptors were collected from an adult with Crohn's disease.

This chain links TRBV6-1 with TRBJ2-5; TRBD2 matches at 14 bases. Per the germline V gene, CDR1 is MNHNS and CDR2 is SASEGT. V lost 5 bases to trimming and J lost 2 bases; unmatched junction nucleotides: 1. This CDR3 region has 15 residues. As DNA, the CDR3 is TGTGCCAGCAGTCGACTAGCGGGGGGGCAAGAGACCCAGTACTTC. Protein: CASSRLAGGQETQYF.

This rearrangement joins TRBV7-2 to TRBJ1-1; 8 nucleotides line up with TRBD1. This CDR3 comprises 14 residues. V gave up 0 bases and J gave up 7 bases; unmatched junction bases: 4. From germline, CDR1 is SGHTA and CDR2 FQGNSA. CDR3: CASSLAAGTGEAFF. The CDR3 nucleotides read TGTGCCAGCAGCTTAGCGGCCGGGACAGGTGAAGCTTTCTTT. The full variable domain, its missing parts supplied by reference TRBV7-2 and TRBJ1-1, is GAGVSQSPSNKVTEKGKDVELRCDPISGHTALYWYRQSLGQGLEFLIYFQGNSAPDKSGLPSDRFSAERTGGSVSTLTIQRTQQEDSAVYLCASSLAAGTGEAFFGQGTRLTVV.

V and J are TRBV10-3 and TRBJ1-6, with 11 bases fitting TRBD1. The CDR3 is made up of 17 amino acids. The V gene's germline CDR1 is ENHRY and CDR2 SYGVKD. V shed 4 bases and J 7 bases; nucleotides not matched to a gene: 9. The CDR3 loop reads CAISGRDRGAWNSPLHF. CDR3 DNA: TGTGCCATCAGTGGCCGGGACAGGGGGGCGTGGAATTCACCCCTCCACTTT.

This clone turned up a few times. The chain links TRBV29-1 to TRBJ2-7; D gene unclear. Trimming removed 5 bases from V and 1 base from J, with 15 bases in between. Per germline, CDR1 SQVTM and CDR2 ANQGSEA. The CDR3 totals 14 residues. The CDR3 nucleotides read TGCAGCGTTATGGGCTCCACATTTTCCTACGAGCAGTACTTC. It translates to CSVMGSTFSYEQYF.

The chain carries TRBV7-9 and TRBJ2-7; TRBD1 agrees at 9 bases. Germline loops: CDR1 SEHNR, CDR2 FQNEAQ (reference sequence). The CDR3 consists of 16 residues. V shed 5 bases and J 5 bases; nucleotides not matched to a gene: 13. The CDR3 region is CASSRNPGQGPNEQYF. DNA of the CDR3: TGTGCCAGCAGCCGTAATCCGGGACAGGGACCCAACGAGCAGTACTTC.

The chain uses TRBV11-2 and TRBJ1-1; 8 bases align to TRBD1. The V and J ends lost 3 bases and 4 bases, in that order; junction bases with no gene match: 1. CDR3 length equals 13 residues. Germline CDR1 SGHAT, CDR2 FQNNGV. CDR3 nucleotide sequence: TGTGCCAGCAGCTTCACAGGGGGCACTGAAGCTTTCTTT. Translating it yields CASSFTGGTEAFF.

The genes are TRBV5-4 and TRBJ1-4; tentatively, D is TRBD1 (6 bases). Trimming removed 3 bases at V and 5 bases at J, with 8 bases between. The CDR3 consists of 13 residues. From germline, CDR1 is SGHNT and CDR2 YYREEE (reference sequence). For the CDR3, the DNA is TGTGCCAGCAGCTCCGGGACAAATGAAAAACTGTTTTTT. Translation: CASSSGTNEKLFF.

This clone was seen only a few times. Here the CDR3 reads CASSPPGTGPYEQYF. The CDR3 nucleotides read TGTGCCAGCAGTCCCCCTGGGACAGGGCCGTACGAGCAGTACTTC. The chain joins TRBV6-5 to TRBJ2-7, with 9 nucleotides matching TRBD1. CDR3 length: 15 amino acids. J was trimmed by 4 bases and V by 5 bases; bases with no gene match: 9. In germline, CDR1 is MNHEY, CDR2 SVGAGI.

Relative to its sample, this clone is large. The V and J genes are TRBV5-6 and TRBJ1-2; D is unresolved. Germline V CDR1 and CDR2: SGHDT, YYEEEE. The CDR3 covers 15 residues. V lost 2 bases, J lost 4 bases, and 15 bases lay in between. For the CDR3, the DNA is TGTGCCAGCAGCTTAGATACAGAATTTTCCTATGGCTACACCTTC. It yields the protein CASSLDTEFSYGYTF.

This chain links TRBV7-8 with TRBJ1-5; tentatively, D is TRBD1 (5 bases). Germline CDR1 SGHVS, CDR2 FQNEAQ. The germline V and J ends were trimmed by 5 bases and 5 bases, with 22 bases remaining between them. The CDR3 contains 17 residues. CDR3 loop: CASSVSWGDSRDQPQHF. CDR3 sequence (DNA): TGTGCCAGCAGCGTAAGCTGGGGCGACAGCAGAGATCAGCCCCAGCATTTT.

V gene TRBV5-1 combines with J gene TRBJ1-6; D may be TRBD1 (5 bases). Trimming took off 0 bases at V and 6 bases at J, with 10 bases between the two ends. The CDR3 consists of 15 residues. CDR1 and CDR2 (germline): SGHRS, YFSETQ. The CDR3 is CASSLEGAGNSPLHF. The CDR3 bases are TGCGCCAGCAGCTTGGAAGGGGCAGGTAATTCACCCCTCCACTTT.